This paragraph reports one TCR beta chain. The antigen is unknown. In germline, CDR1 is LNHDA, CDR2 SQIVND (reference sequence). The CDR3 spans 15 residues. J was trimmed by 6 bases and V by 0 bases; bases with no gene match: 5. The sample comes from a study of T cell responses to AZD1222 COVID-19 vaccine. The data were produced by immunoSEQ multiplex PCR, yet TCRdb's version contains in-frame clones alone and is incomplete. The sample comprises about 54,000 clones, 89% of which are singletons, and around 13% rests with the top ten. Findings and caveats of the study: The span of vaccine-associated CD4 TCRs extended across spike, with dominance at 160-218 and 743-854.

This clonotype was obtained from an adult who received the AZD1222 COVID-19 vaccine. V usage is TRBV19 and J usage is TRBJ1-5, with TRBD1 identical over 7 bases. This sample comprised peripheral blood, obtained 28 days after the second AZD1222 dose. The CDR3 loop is CASSIDRGYTQPQHF. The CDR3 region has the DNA TGTGCCAGTAGTATAGACAGGGGGTATACTCAGCCCCAGCATTTT.